This TCR beta chain was captured in a study of cytomegalovirus exposure and HLA in healthy donors. Study-wide results and limits: Overall, about 160 TCR beta chains were annotated as cytomegalovirus-associated. Rarity characterized most TCR sequences, yet some public TCRs appeared in many donors. Diagnosis of cytomegalovirus status made by the classifier reportedly showed high specificity and sensitivity.

These donors were members of the 120-subject validation cohort, a group separate from the roughly 670-subject first cohort. Points on this clone: The antigen is undetermined.

Germline assignment: CDR1 SGHRS and CDR2 YFSETQ. CDR3 length: 12 amino acids. V shed 2 bases and J shed 4 bases, with 6 bases lying between them. This table comes from immunoSEQ multiplex PCR, and its TCRdb copy is limited to in-frame clones, with some not included. The sample consists of about 220,000 clones, 88% of them appearing once. The source material was PBMCs. This chain connects TRBV5-1 to TRBJ1-1, with D perhaps TRBD1 (5 bases). This sequence was found in a woman aged 18-29 years in good health and CMV-seronegative. The CDR3 DNA reads TGCGCCAGCAGCTTCGACAGCACTGAAGCTTTCTTT. The encoded protein is CASSFDSTEAFF.